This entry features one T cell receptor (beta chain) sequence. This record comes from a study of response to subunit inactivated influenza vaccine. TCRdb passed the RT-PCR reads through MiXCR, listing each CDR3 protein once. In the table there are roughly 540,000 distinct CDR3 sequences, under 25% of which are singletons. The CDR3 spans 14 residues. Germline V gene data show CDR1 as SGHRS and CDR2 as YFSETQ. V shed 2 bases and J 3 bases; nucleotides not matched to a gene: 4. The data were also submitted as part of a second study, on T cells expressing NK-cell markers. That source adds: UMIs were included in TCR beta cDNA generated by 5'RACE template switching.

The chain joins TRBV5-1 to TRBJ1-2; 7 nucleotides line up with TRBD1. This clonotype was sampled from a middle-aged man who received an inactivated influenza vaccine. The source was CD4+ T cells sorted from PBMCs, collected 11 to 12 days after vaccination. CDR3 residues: CASSLQGPDYGYTF. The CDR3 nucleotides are TGCGCCAGCAGCTTACAGGGGCCTGACTATGGCTACACCTTC.